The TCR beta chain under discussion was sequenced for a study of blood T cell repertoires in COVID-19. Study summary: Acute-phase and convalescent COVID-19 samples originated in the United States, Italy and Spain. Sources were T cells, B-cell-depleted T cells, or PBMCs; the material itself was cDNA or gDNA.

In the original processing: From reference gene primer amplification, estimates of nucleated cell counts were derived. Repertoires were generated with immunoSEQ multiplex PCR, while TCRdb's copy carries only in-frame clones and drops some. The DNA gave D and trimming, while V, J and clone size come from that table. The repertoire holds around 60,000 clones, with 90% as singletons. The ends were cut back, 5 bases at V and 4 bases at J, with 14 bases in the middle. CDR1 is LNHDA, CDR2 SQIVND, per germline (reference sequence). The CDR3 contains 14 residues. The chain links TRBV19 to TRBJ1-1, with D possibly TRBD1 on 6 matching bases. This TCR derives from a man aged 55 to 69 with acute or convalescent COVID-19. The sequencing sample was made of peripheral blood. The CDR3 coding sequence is TGTGCCAGTAGTGTCCAGGGGTTAGGCACTGAAGCTTTCTTT. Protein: CASSVQGLGTEAFF.